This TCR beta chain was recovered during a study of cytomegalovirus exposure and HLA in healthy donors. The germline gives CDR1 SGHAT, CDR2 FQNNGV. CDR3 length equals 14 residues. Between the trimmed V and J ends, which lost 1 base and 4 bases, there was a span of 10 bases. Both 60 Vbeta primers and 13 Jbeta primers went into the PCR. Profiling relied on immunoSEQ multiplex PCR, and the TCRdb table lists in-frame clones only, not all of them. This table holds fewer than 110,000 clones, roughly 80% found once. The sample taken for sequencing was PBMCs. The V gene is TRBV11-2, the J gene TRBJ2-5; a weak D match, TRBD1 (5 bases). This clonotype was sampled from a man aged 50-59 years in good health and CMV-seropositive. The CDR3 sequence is CASSLGSRGETQYF. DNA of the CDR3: TGTGCCAGCAGCTTAGGTTCTAGGGGAGAGACCCAGTACTTC. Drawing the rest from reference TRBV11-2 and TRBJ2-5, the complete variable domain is EAGVAQSPRYKIIEKRQSVAFWCNPISGHATLYWYQQILGQGPKLLIQFQNNGVVDDSQLPKDRFSAERLKGVDSTLKIQPAKLEDSAVYLCASSLGSRGETQYFGPGTRLLVL.